This TCR beta chain was profiled in a study of radiotherapy plus CTLA-4 blockade in lung cancer. The V end lost 0 bases, the J end lost 2 bases, and 7 bases lay between the germline ends. Germline CDR1 GTSNPN, CDR2 SVGIG (reference sequence). The CDR3 is 13 amino acids. Using immunoSEQ multiplex PCR, the repertoire was profiled, and TCRdb retains in-frame clones only, with some absent. The profile covers about 95,000 clones, with 80% to 90% appearing a single time and 0.65% to 0.9% taken by the ten largest. The V gene is TRBV30, the J gene TRBJ2-5, with D unresolved. The clonotype was recovered from a human donor with non-small cell lung cancer who had stable disease on radiotherapy plus ipilimumab. The specimen comprised peripheral blood, sampled from a patient treated with radiotherapy plus ipilimumab. CDR3 protein: CAWSVQIQETQYF. The CDR3, as DNA: TGTGCCTGGAGTGTACAGATACAAGAGACCCAGTACTTC. The full variable domain, rest sourced from reference TRBV30 and TRBJ2-5, is SQTIHQWPATLVQPVGSPLSLECTVEGTSNPNLYWYRQAAGRGLQLLFYSVGIGQISSEVPQNLSASRPQDRQFILSSKKLLLSDSGFYLCAWSVQIQETQYFGPGTRLLVL.